This T cell receptor beta chain was found in a study of cytomegalovirus exposure and HLA in healthy donors. The study, taken as a whole, reports: In vitro assays verified that three CMV-associated chains recognized CMV antigens specifically. The study listed roughly 150 cytomegalovirus-associated TCR beta chains.

These donors were members of the roughly 120-subject validation cohort, a group separate from the approximately 680-subject first cohort. A remark on this clone: Its antigen is unidentified.

The germline V gene encodes CDR1 LNHNV and CDR2 YYDKDF (reference sequence). With V trimmed by 3 bases and J by 5 bases, 4 bases remained unmatched. This CDR3 region has 15 residues. The repertoire was sequenced with immunoSEQ multiplex PCR; TCRdb's copy has only in-frame clones and lacks some. The sample has roughly 120,000 clones, 88% seen once; the top ten hold 4% to 5.5%. The sequence came from a young man in good health and CMV-seropositive. Sequencing was carried out using PBMCs. This chain links TRBV15 with TRBJ2-3, with 11 bases that match TRBD2. The CDR3 protein is CATSSSGGAVDTQYF. The CDR3, as DNA: TGTGCCACCAGCAGTAGCGGGGGGGCGGTAGATACGCAGTATTTT.